A single sample is the source of the 15 T cell receptor beta chains below, sequenced in a study of T cell responses to AZD1222 COVID-19 vaccine. TCRdb's table, derived via immunoSEQ multiplex PCR, lists solely in-frame clones and lacks some. The sample gives 80,000 to 100,000 clones, over 80% of which show up once; 11% is in the top ten. This sample comprised peripheral blood, obtained 28 days after the second AZD1222 dose. These receptors were taken from an adult who received the AZD1222 COVID-19 vaccine.

This clone showed up just once. The V call is TRBV27, the J call TRBJ1-2; TRBD1 matches at 7 bases. Looked up from germline, CDR1 is MNHEY and CDR2 is SMNVEV (reference sequence). The CDR3 contains 17 residues. Trimming removed 6 bases from V and 4 bases from J; junction bases left unmatched: 17. CDR3 amino acids: CASSLKGRGALIYGYTF. The CDR3 DNA follows: TGTGCCAGCAGCCTAAAAGGCAGGGGGGCGCTAATCTATGGCTACACCTTC.

The V and J genes are TRBV7-2 and TRBJ2-5; a weak D match, TRBD2 (7 bases). V shed 3 bases and J shed 7 bases, with 12 bases lying between them. The CDR3 is 13 amino acids. The V gene's germline CDR1 is SGHTA and CDR2 FQGNSA. The DNA of the CDR3 is TGTGCCAGCAGCTTGGCAGGGGAGGGGACCCAGTACTTC. This sequence encodes CASSLAGEGTQYF.

This chain links TRBV10-2 with TRBJ1-3, with D uncertain. CDR1 is WSHSY and CDR2 is SAAADI in the germline V gene. The CDR3 loop spans 12 amino acids. V lost 6 bases and J 0 bases, leaving 3 bases between the germline ends. CDR3 amino acids: CASRVSGNTIYF. CDR3 DNA sequence: TGCGCCAGCAGAGTCTCTGGAAACACCATATATTTT.

This rearrangement joins TRBV11-2 to TRBJ1-5; possibly TRBD1 for D (6 bases). This CDR3 is built from 13 residues. V dropped 5 bases and J dropped 5 bases, with 10 bases sitting between them. Per the germline V gene, CDR1 is SGHAT and CDR2 is FQNNGV. The CDR3 DNA sequence: TGTGCCAGCAGCCCACAGGGTGATCAGCCCCAGCATTTT. Its translation is CASSPQGDQPQHF.

This chain uses TRBV28 with TRBJ1-2; weak D call: TRBD1 (6 bases). Germline CDR1 reads MDHEN; CDR2 reads SYDVKM. The V end was cut by 7 bases, the J end by 5 bases, with 26 bases between. The CDR3 runs to 17 residues. The CDR3 DNA reads as TGTGCCAGCACCCCTTCTTTGGGGGCGGGGGAAAGGTATGGCTACACCTTC. It specifies CASTPSLGAGERYGYTF.

V gene TRBV27 combines with J gene TRBJ2-7; 10 bases are shared with TRBD2. The V segment lost 4 bases and the J segment 4 bases; nucleotides outside the gene matches: 13. The CDR3 is 17 residues long. Germline CDR1 MNHEY, CDR2 SMNVEV (reference sequence). CDR3 nucleotides: TGTGCCAGCAGTTCGTCACATTCTAGCGGGAGTTTATACGAGCAGTACTTC. Protein: CASSSSHSSGSLYEQYF.

The chain recombines TRBV6-1 with TRBJ1-2; the D gene is possibly TRBD1 (6 bases). V was shortened by 0 bases and J by 8 bases, with 13 bases between the two germline ends. The CDR3 has 14 amino acids. CDR1 and CDR2 (germline): MNHNS, SASEGT. The CDR3 spells CASSEAKGVVGYTF. CDR3 coding DNA: TGTGCCAGCAGTGAAGCGAAGGGGGTGGTAGGCTACACCTTC.

This chain joins TRBV11-1 and TRBJ1-1; D is uncertain. The ends were cut back, 5 bases at V and 5 bases at J, with 12 bases in the middle. Per germline, CDR1 SGHAT and CDR2 FQDESV (reference sequence). The CDR3 has 13 residues. CDR3: CASSLQSGTEAFF. CDR3 in DNA: TGTGCCAGCAGCCTCCAGTCGGGGACTGAAGCTTTCTTT.

V gene TRBV10-2 combines with J gene TRBJ1-5; D is possibly TRBD1 (6 bases). There are 14 residues in the CDR3. Germline CDR1 is WSHSY and CDR2 is SAAADI. V lost 7 bases to trimming and J lost 0 bases, with 10 bases between them. The CDR3 nucleotides read TGCGCCAGCAATGGACAGTATAGCAATCAGCCCCAGCATTTT. It yields the protein CASNGQYSNQPQHF.

The chain combines TRBV3-1 (or the pseudogene TRBV3-2) with TRBJ2-2; D ambiguous. Germline V gene lookup returns CDR1 LGHDT and CDR2 YNNKEL (reference sequence). The CDR3 totals 15 residues. Between the trimmed V and J ends, which lost 3 bases and 4 bases, there was a span of 12 bases. The CDR3 here is CASSQWQTPTGELFF. CDR3 sequence (DNA): TGTGCCAGCAGCCAGTGGCAAACCCCCACCGGGGAGCTGTTTTTT.

The gene calls are TRBV24-1 and TRBJ2-5, with TRBD2 matching 10 bases. V lost 5 bases to trimming and J lost 2 bases; unmatched junction nucleotides: 10. Germline V gene lookup returns CDR1 KGHDR and CDR2 SFDVKD. The CDR3 sequence is 17 residues long. CDR3 bases: TGTGCCACCAGTGGTTGGGAACTAGCGGGAATGCAAGAGACCCAGTACTTC. It encodes CATSGWELAGMQETQYF.

The rearrangement uses TRBV25-1 and TRBJ2-1; either TRBD1 or TRBD2 may supply D (6 bases each). The germline CDR1 and CDR2 sequences are MGHDK and SYGVNS. The CDR3 has 14 amino acids. V was trimmed by 9 bases and J by 2 bases, leaving 14 bases between them. The CDR3 sequence: CASGGLIAYNEQFF. CDR3 in DNA: TGTGCCAGTGGGGGGCTTATCGCCTACAATGAGCAGTTCTTC. Full variable domain (outside the CDR3, taken from reference TRBV25-1 and TRBJ2-1): EADIYQTPRYLVIGTGKKITLECSQTMGHDKMYWYQQDPGMELHLIHYSYGVNSTEKGDLSSESTVSRIRTEHFPLTLESARPSHTSQYLCASGGLIAYNEQFFGPGTRLTVL.

V is TRBV20-1 and J is TRBJ2-3; no reliable D call. This CDR3 spans 14 amino acids. The ends were cut back, 3 bases at V and 4 bases at J, with 14 bases in the middle. Germline V gene sequence: CDR1 DFQATT, CDR2 SNEGSKA (reference sequence). The CDR3 reads CSASYQIGADTQYF. CDR3 sequence (DNA): TGCAGTGCTAGTTATCAGATCGGCGCAGATACGCAGTATTTT.

The genes are TRBV5-4 and TRBJ1-4; TRBD1 might be the D (5 bases). The CDR3 loop spans 13 amino acids. The germline CDR1 and CDR2 sequences are SGHNT and YYREEE (reference sequence). Trimming stripped 4 bases from V and 6 bases from J, with 10 bases between. CDR3 sequence: CASSPGPDEKLFF. CDR3 nucleotide sequence: TGTGCCAGCAGCCCGGGGCCCGATGAAAAACTGTTTTTT.

This chain links TRBV7-9 with TRBJ1-5, with 9 bases that match TRBD1. Germline lookup yields CDR1 SEHNR and CDR2 FQNEAQ (reference sequence). The V segment lost 7 bases and the J segment 2 bases; nucleotides outside the gene matches: 9. The CDR3 is 16 residues long. The CDR3 DNA follows: TGTGCCAGCACCCCCGGACAGGGGTCAGGCAATCAGCCCCAGCATTTT. As protein: CASTPGQGSGNQPQHF.